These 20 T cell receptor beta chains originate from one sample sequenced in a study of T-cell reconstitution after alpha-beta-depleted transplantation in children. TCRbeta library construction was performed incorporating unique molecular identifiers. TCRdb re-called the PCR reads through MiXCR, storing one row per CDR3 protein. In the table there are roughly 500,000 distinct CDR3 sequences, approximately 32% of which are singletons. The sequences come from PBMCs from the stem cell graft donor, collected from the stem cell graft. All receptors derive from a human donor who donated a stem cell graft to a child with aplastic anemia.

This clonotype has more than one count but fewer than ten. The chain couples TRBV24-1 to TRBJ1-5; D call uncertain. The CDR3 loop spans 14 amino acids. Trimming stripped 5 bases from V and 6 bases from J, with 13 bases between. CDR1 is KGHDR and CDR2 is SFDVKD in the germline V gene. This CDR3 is CATSVAQSGQPQHF. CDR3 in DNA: TGTGCCACCAGTGTCGCTCAGTCTGGTCAGCCCCAGCATTTT.

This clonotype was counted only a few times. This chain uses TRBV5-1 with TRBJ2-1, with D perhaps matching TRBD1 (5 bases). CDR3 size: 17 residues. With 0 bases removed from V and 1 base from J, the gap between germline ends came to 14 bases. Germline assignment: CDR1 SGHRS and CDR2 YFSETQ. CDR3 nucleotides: TGCGCCAGCAGCTTGGACGCAGGGTTAGTATCCTACAATGAGCAGTTCTTC. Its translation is CASSLDAGLVSYNEQFF.

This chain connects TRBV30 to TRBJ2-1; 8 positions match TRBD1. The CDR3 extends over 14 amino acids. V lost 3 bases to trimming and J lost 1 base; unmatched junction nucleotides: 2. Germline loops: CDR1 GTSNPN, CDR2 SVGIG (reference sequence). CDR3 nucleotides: TGTGCCTGGAGCCAGGGGGCATCCTACAATGAGCAGTTCTTC. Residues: CAWSQGASYNEQFF. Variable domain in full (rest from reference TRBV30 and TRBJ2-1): SQTIHQWPATLVQPVGSPLSLECTVEGTSNPNLYWYRQAAGRGLQLLFYSVGIGQISSEVPQNLSASRPQDRQFILSSKKLLLSDSGFYLCAWSQGASYNEQFFGPGTRLTVL.

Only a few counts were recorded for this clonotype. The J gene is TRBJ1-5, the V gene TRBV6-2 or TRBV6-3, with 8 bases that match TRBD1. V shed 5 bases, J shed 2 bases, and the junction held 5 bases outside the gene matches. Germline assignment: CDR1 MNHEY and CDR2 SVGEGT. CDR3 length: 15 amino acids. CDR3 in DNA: TGTGCCAGCAGTGGACAGGGTAAGGGCAATCAGCCCCAGCATTTT. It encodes CASSGQGKGNQPQHF.

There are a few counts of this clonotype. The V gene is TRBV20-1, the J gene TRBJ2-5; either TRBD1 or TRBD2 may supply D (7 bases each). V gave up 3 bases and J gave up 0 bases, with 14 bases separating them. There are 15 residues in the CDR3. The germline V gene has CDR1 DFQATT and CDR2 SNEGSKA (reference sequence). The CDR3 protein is CSASGRGGHQETQYF. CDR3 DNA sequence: TGCAGTGCTAGCGGCAGGGGGGGGCACCAAGAGACCCAGTACTTC.

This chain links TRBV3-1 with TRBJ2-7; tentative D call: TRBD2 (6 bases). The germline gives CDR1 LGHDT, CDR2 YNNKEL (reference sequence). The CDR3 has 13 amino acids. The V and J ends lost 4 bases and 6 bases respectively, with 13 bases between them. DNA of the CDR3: TGTGCCAGCAGCCCCCCTGCGGGGATCGAGCAGTACTTC. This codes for CASSPPAGIEQYF.

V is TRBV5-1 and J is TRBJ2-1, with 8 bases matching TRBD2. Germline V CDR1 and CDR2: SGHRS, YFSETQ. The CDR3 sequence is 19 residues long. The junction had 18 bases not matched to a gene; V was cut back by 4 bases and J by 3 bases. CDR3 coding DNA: TGCGCCAGCAGCCCAATCGGGGACGAAAGCGGGAGTCACTACAATGAGCAGTTCTTC. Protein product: CASSPIGDESGSHYNEQFF.

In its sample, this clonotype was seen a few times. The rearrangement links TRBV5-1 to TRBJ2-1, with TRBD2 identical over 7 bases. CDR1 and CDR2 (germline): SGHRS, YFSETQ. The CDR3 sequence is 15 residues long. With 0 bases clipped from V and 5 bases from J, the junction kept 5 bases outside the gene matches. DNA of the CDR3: TGCGCCAGCAGCTTGGAGCGGGAAGGGGACAATGAGCAGTTCTTC. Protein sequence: CASSLEREGDNEQFF.

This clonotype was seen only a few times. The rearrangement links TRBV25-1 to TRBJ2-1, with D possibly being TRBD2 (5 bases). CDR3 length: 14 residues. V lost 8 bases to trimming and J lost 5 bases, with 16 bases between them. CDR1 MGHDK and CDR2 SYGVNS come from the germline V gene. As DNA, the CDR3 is TGTGCCAGCCTAAAGAATTCCGGGGACAATGAGCAGTTCTTC. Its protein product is CASLKNSGDNEQFF.

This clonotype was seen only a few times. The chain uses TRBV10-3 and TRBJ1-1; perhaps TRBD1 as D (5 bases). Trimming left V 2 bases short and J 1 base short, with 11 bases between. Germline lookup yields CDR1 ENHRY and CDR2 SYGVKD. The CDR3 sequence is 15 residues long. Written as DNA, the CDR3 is TGTGCCATCAGTGAGGGGGACGGGACGAACACTGAAGCTTTCTTT. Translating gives CAISEGDGTNTEAFF.

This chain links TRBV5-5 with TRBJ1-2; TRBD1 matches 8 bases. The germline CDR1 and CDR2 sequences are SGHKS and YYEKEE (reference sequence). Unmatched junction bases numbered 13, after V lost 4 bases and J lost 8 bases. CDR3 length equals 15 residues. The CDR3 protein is CASSPQGVWEDGYTF. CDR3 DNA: TGTGCCAGCAGCCCACAGGGGGTGTGGGAGGACGGCTACACCTTC. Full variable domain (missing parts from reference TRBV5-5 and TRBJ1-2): DAGVTQSPTHLIKTRGQQVTLRCSPISGHKSVSWYQQVLGQGPQFIFQYYEKEERGRGNFPDRFSARQFPNYSSELNVNALLLGDSALYLCASSPQGVWEDGYTFGSGTRLTVV.

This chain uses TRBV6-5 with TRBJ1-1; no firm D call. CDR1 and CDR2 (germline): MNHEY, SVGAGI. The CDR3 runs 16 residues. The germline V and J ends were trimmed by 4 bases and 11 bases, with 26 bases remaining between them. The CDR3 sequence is CASSSPEEGRPKIAFF. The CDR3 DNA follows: TGTGCCAGCAGTTCGCCGGAAGAGGGAAGACCGAAGATTGCTTTCTTT.

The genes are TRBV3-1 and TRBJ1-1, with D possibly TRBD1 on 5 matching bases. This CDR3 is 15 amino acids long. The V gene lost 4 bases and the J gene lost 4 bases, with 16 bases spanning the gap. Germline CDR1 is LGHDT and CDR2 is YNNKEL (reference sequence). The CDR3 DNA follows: TGTGCCAGCAGCCGACCAGGGAGTCAGACCACTGAAGCTTTCTTT. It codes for CASSRPGSQTTEAFF.

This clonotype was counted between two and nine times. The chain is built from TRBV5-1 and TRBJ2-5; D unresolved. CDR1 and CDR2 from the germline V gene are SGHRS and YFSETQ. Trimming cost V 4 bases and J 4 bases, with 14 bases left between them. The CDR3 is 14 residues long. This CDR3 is CASSHSTIGETQYF. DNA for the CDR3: TGCGCCAGCAGCCACTCTACGATCGGAGAGACCCAGTACTTC.

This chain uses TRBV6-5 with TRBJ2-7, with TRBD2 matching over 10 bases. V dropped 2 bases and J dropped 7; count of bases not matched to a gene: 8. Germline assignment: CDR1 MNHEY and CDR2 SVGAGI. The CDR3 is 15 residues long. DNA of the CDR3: TGTGCCAGCAGTTACGAATTAGCGGGAGGAGGGGAGCAGTACGTC. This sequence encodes CASSYELAGGGEQYV.

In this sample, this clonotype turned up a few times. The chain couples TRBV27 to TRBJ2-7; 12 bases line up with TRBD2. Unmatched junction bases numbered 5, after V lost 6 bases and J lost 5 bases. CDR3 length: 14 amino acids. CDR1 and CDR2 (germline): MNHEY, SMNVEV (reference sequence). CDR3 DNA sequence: TGTGCCAGCAGCCAGCTAGCGGGAGGGAACGAGCAGTACTTC. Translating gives CASSQLAGGNEQYF.

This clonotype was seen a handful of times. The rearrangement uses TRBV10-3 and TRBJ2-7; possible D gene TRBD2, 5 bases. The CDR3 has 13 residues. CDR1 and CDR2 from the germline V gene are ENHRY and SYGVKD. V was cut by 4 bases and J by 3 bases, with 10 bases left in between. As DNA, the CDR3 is TGTGCCATCAGTGTAAGAGGGCACTACGAGCAGTACTTC. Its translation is CAISVRGHYEQYF.

This CDR3 reads CASSRLAGGNTEAFF. As DNA, the CDR3 is TGTGCCAGCAGCCGCTTGGCAGGGGGCAACACTGAAGCTTTCTTT. This chain links TRBV7-3 with TRBJ1-1, with TRBD1 matching over 8 bases. Germline lookup yields CDR1 SGHTA and CDR2 FQGTGA. The V and J ends lost 5 bases and 2 bases, in that order; junction bases with no gene match: 7. The CDR3 consists of 15 residues.

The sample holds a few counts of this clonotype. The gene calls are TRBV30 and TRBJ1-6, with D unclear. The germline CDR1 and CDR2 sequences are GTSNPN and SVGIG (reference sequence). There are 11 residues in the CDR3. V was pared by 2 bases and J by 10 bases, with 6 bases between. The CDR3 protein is CAWSIGSPLHF. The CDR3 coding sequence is TGTGCCTGGAGTATCGGATCACCCCTCCACTTT.

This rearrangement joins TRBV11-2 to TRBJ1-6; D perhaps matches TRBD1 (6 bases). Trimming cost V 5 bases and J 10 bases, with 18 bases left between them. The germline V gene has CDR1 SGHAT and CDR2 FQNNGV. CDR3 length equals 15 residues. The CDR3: CASSVDQGSSSPLHF. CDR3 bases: TGTGCCAGCAGCGTCGACCAGGGGTCTTCATCACCCCTCCACTTT.